Below, 25 T cell receptor beta chains from the same sample are listed, as sequenced in a study of T cell changes during pregnancy in multiple sclerosis. Clones were read by immunoSEQ multiplex PCR, and TCRdb kept only the in-frame ones, dropping some. The sample includes 45,000 to 50,000 clones, almost 95% of them seen just once. This sample comprised CD4+ T cells from peripheral blood mononuclear cells, obtained in the second trimester of pregnancy. The receptors originated from a female donor in good health, enrolled as a control in a pregnancy study.

CDR3 sequence reads: CASSLEGGTDTIYF. The CDR3 DNA follows: TGTGCCAGCAGCTTAGAAGGGGGAACAGACACCATATATTTT. V is TRBV11-3 and J is TRBJ1-3, with TRBD1 as a possible D gene (6 bases). CDR1 and CDR2 from the germline V gene are SGHNT and YENEEA. The CDR3 covers 14 residues. V lost 0 bases, J lost 8 bases, and 11 bases lay in between.

The rearrangement uses TRBV30 and TRBJ1-6; maybe TRBD1 (5 bases). The V gene's germline CDR1 is GTSNPN and CDR2 SVGIG (reference sequence). V lost 1 base and J lost 14, with 24 bases in between. This CDR3 contains 16 residues. DNA of the CDR3: TGTGCCTGGAGTGCCGCAAGGTACTCAGGGACTGTAGCCCTCCACTTT. This translates into CAWSAARYSGTVALHF.

The CDR3 sequence is CASSQVGQGAVYGYTF. The DNA for the CDR3 is TGTGCCAGCAGCCAAGTTGGACAGGGGGCTGTCTATGGCTACACCTTC. The chain joins TRBV4-2 to TRBJ1-2; 11 nucleotides match TRBD1. This CDR3 contains 16 residues. Trimming removed 1 base from V and 4 bases from J; junction bases left unmatched: 5. Germline-derived CDR1 and CDR2 are LGHNA and YNFKEQ.

V gene TRBV19 combines with J gene TRBJ1-2; a possible D gene is TRBD1 (6 bases). Trimming took off 7 bases at V and 4 bases at J, with 19 bases between the two ends. This CDR3 spans 15 amino acids. Germline-derived CDR1 and CDR2 are LNHDA and SQIVND (reference sequence). CDR3 nucleotide sequence: TGTGCCAGTACATACAACAGGGTTAAATCCTATGGCTACACCTTC. Protein sequence: CASTYNRVKSYGYTF.

The chain employs TRBV4-3 and TRBJ2-1, with 13 bases lining up with TRBD2. From germline, CDR1 is LGHNA and CDR2 YSLEER. Trimming removed 2 bases from V and 8 bases from J; junction bases left unmatched: 12. This CDR3 has 18 residues. DNA of the CDR3: TGCGCCAGCAGCCAAAGGACTAGCGGGGGTGGTACGGGCTATGAGCAGTTCTTC. Amino acids: CASSQRTSGGGTGYEQFF.

The V gene is TRBV5-6, the J gene TRBJ2-2, with 7 bases that match TRBD1. Germline assignment: CDR1 SGHDT and CDR2 YYEEEE. V trimming: 4 bases; J trimming: 4 bases; junction bases outside the gene matches: 7. The CDR3 extends over 15 amino acids. The CDR3 DNA reads as TGTGCCAGCAGCAAACGGGACAGAGGCACCGGGGAGCTGTTTTTT. Translation gives CASSKRDRGTGELFF.

This sequence joins TRBV2 and TRBJ2-3; the D gene is possibly TRBD1 (5 bases). Between the trimmed V and J ends, which lost 6 bases and 5 bases, there was a span of 15 bases. This CDR3 comprises 14 residues. CDR1 and CDR2 (germline): SNHLY, FYNNEI. CDR3 protein: CASRPGQGRDTQYF. The CDR3 DNA reads as TGTGCCAGCAGACCAGGGCAGGGAAGAGATACGCAGTATTTT.

The chain joins TRBV5-4 to TRBJ2-1, with 7 bases fitting TRBD1. Trimming cost V 2 bases and J 9 bases; bases outside gene matches: 14. The V gene's germline CDR1 is SGHNT and CDR2 YYREEE (reference sequence). This CDR3 has 16 amino acids. CDR3 sequence reads: CASSLPPGQTLSEQFF. The CDR3 bases are TGTGCCAGCAGCTTACCTCCGGGACAGACCCTAAGTGAGCAGTTCTTC.

The gene calls are TRBV30 and TRBJ1-5; TRBD1 agrees at 9 bases. Germline V gene sequence: CDR1 GTSNPN, CDR2 SVGIG (reference sequence). The CDR3 spans 13 residues. The trim removed 5 bases at V and 4 bases at J, leaving 3 bases unmatched. CDR3 protein: CAWGTGRNQPQHF. The DNA for the CDR3 is TGTGCCTGGGGGACAGGGCGAAATCAGCCCCAGCATTTT.

The rearrangement links TRBV7-9 to TRBJ1-1; 11 nucleotides agree with TRBD1. The CDR3 sequence is 16 residues long. Germline V gene sequence: CDR1 SEHNR, CDR2 FQNEAQ (reference sequence). After removal of 4 bases from V and 7 bases from J, the junction contained 11 bases not matched to a gene. CDR3 loop: CASSSWTGGVPLEAFF. The CDR3 DNA reads TGTGCCAGCAGCTCCTGGACAGGGGGCGTGCCTCTTGAAGCTTTCTTT.

This chain links TRBV2 with TRBJ1-4, with 10 bases fitting TRBD1. Germline CDR1 reads SNHLY; CDR2 reads FYNNEI. The CDR3 consists of 14 residues. V shed 10 bases and J 6 bases; nucleotides not matched to a gene: 8. The CDR3 DNA sequence: TGTGCCACCCTGACAGGGGGCGGGGATGAAAAACTGTTTTTT. This codes for CATLTGGGDEKLFF.

The chain recombines TRBV11-2 with TRBJ1-1; 7 nucleotides line up with TRBD1. Germline CDR1 is SGHAT and CDR2 is FQNNGV. This CDR3 spans 15 amino acids. J lost 2 bases, V lost 2 bases, and 5 bases had no gene match. For the CDR3, the DNA is TGTGCCAGCAGCTTATCCGGGACAGTCAACACTGAAGCTTTCTTT. It codes for CASSLSGTVNTEAFF.

The gene calls are TRBV29-1 and TRBJ2-2; TRBD1 might be the D (6 bases). Looked up from germline, CDR1 is SQVTM and CDR2 is ANQGSEA. V lost 6 bases and J 0 bases, leaving 17 bases between the germline ends. This CDR3 comprises 16 residues. As DNA, the CDR3 is TGCAGCGTCGAAACAGGGAGCCCTACGAACACCGGGGAGCTGTTTTTT. Amino acids: CSVETGSPTNTGELFF.

The chain couples TRBV7-2 to TRBJ1-5; D is ambiguous. Trimming shortened V by 0 bases and J by 1 base, and 10 bases separated the two germline ends. The CDR3 has 16 residues. Germline-derived CDR1 and CDR2 are SGHTA and FQGNSA. CDR3 DNA sequence: TGTGCCAGCAGCTTAGCGCAGGTGATAAGCAATCAGCCCCAGCATTTT. This codes for CASSLAQVISNQPQHF.

The chain couples TRBV19 to TRBJ2-2; 9 bases are a match to TRBD2. This CDR3 contains 16 residues. Germline lookup yields CDR1 LNHDA and CDR2 SQIVND (reference sequence). Trimming took 3 bases from V and 6 from J; bases not matched to a gene: 8. CDR3 DNA sequence: TGTGCCAGTAGTATCCCGCGCGGGGGGGTTGCCGGGGAGCTGTTTTTT. Residues: CASSIPRGGVAGELFF.

The rearrangement links TRBV30 to TRBJ1-6; D ambiguous. CDR1 and CDR2 from the germline V gene are GTSNPN and SVGIG (reference sequence). CDR3 length: 13 residues. V dropped 4 bases and J dropped 8 bases, with 12 bases sitting between them. The CDR3 DNA sequence: TGTGCCTGGACCGGACGGGAACATTCACCCCTCCACTTT. As protein: CAWTGREHSPLHF.

The CDR3 DNA reads TGTGCCACCTCAGGGGCACCTAACTATGGCTACACCTTC. Translating gives CATSGAPNYGYTF. The rearrangement joins TRBV28 to TRBJ1-2; TRBD1 might be the D (6 bases). This CDR3 region has 13 residues. With 10 bases removed from V and 0 bases from J, the gap between germline ends came to 12 bases. Per germline, CDR1 MDHEN and CDR2 SYDVKM.

This clone was seen only once. This chain uses TRBV5-4 with TRBJ2-7; 10 bases fit TRBD2. This CDR3 is 15 amino acids long. V was clipped by 1 base and J by 9 bases; unmatched bases: 10. CDR1 is SGHNT and CDR2 is YYREEE in the germline V gene (reference sequence). The DNA of the CDR3 is TGTGCCAGCAGCTTGAAATCACTAGCGGGGACTGGGCAGTACTTC. This translates into CASSLKSLAGTGQYF. Using reference TRBV5-4 and TRBJ2-7 for the parts outside the CDR3, the full variable domain is ETGVTQSPTHLIKTRGQQVTLRCSSQSGHNTVSWYQQALGQGPQFIFQYYREEENGRGNFPPRFSGLQFPNYSSELNVNALELDDSALYLCASSLKSLAGTGQYFGPGTRLTVT.

The chain joins TRBV5-5 to TRBJ1-6; D possibly corresponds to TRBD1 (5 bases). The CDR3 is made up of 14 amino acids. Germline V CDR1 and CDR2: SGHKS, YYEKEE (reference sequence). V gave up 1 base and J gave up 9 bases, with 11 bases separating them. CDR3 nucleotide sequence: TGTGCCAGCAGCTTGCAGGGTGACGGTTCACCCCTCCACTTT. Amino acids: CASSLQGDGSPLHF.

This clone was seen once. The rearrangement links TRBV2 to TRBJ2-7; 8 positions agree with TRBD1. Germline CDR1 reads SNHLY; CDR2 reads FYNNEI. CDR3 size: 14 residues. Germline trimming cut 3 bases from V and 6 bases from J; bases unmatched to any gene: 7. For the CDR3, the DNA is TGTGCCAGCAGTGAGACGACAGGGGTATTCGAGCAGTACTTC. Translation gives CASSETTGVFEQYF.

The chain employs TRBV5-6 and TRBJ1-2, with 8 positions matching TRBD1. The CDR3 runs 17 residues. Germline V gene data show CDR1 as SGHDT and CDR2 as YYEEEE. V trimming: 7 bases; J trimming: 0 bases; junction bases outside the gene matches: 14. The CDR3 region is CASDQSLQGVTNYGYTF. For the CDR3, the DNA is TGTGCCAGCGACCAAAGCCTACAGGGGGTGACTAACTATGGCTACACCTTC.

The chain carries TRBV6-1 and TRBJ1-5; unclear D gene. V was clipped by 4 bases and J by 4 bases, with 11 bases between them. Looked up from germline, CDR1 is MNHNS and CDR2 is SASEGT. CDR3 length: 14 amino acids. DNA of the CDR3: TGTGCCAGCAGTGCGTCGGGAGGTAATCAGCCCCAGCATTTT. This gives the protein CASSASGGNQPQHF.

The V call is TRBV5-1, the J call TRBJ2-3, with no clear D. The germline gives CDR1 SGHRS, CDR2 YFSETQ. The CDR3 is 13 amino acids. Trimming took off 0 bases at V and 4 bases at J, with 6 bases between the two ends. For the CDR3, the DNA is TGCGCCAGCAGCTTGGATCGTTCAGATACGCAGTATTTT. Amino acid sequence: CASSLDRSDTQYF.

CDR3 sequence reads: CASSPGLAGARYEQYF. The CDR3 DNA reads TGTGCCAGCAGTCCCGGACTAGCGGGGGCCCGATACGAGCAGTACTTC. The chain recombines TRBV27 with TRBJ2-7; 13 bases map to TRBD2. V was clipped by 5 bases and J by 4 bases; unmatched bases: 8. Germline V gene lookup returns CDR1 MNHEY and CDR2 SMNVEV (reference sequence). This CDR3 comprises 16 residues.

The genes are TRBV9 and TRBJ1-2, with TRBD1 matching 10 bases. Trimming took 4 bases from V and 7 from J; bases not matched to a gene: 19. This CDR3 spans 18 amino acids. The V gene's germline CDR1 is SGDLS and CDR2 YYNGEE. CDR3 protein: CASSPRRTGDRGGGGYTF. The CDR3 DNA is TGTGCCAGCAGCCCTCGGCGTACGGGGGACAGGGGCGGCGGTGGCTACACCTTC.